The 18 T cell receptor beta chains below all came from one sample that was sequenced in a study of early T cells in non-severe SARS-CoV-2 infection. TCRdb independently ran MiXCR on the 5' RACE reads; one entry per CDR3 protein. The table shows approximately 50,000 distinct CDR3 sequences, with 9.5% to 15% occurring only once. Sequencing was performed on whole blood. The receptor source for this set is an adult who was a healthcare worker with PCR-confirmed SARS-CoV-2 infection or an uninfected control (not recorded which).

This clonotype rates as medium-sized (0.01 to 0.1%). This chain links TRBV29-1 with TRBJ2-7; D not resolved. The CDR3 has 12 amino acids. The V gene lost 3 bases and the J gene lost 1 base, with 7 bases spanning the gap. Germline CDR1 SQVTM, CDR2 ANQGSEA. CDR3 nucleotide sequence: TGCAGCGTTGATTTGGGATCCTACGAGCAGTACTTC. Protein sequence: CSVDLGSYEQYF.

This clonotype was picked up many times. The genes are TRBV2 and TRBJ2-3; no firm D call. Germline V gene data show CDR1 as SNHLY and CDR2 as FYNNEI. V lost 3 bases and J 7 bases, leaving 5 bases between the germline ends. The CDR3 loop spans 11 amino acids. CDR3 amino acids: CASSERNTQYF. In DNA, the CDR3 is TGTGCCAGCAGTGAGAGAAATACGCAGTATTTT.

In this sample, this clonotype turned up many times. The gene calls are TRBV18 and TRBJ1-5; 8 nucleotides align to TRBD1. From germline, CDR1 is KGHSH and CDR2 LQKENI. The CDR3 loop spans 15 amino acids. With V trimmed by 1 base and J by 3 bases, 2 bases remained unmatched. In DNA form, the CDR3 reads TGTGCCAGCTCACCACAGGACAGGGCCAATCAGCCCCAGCATTTT. Translation: CASSPQDRANQPQHF.

The chain carries TRBV6-5 and TRBJ2-7; tentatively, D is TRBD1 or TRBD2 (5 bases each). The V end lost 3 bases, the J end lost 0 bases, and 12 bases lay between the germline ends. Germline-derived CDR1 and CDR2 are MNHEY and SVGAGI. The CDR3 is 15 residues long. The CDR3 coding sequence is TGTGCCAGCAGTTATTTAGGGACGAGCTCCTACGAGCAGTACTTC. This gives the protein CASSYLGTSSYEQYF.

J is TRBJ2-1 and V is TRBV9; D is undetermined. The CDR3 runs 14 residues. With 0 bases removed from V and 8 bases from J, the gap between germline ends came to 12 bases. Germline V CDR1 and CDR2: SGDLS, YYNGEE. CDR3 in amino acids: CASSVEAHRYEQFF. CDR3 in DNA: TGTGCCAGCAGCGTAGAGGCCCACCGCTATGAGCAGTTCTTC.

In this sample, this clonotype turned up a few times. The chain combines TRBV7-2 with TRBJ2-1, with D hard to call. There are 15 residues in the CDR3. Germline CDR1 and CDR2: SGHTA and FQGNSA. Trimming left V 2 bases short and J 3 bases short, with 11 bases between. CDR3 residues: CASSLSLGFYNEQFF. In nucleotides, the CDR3 is TGTGCCAGCAGCTTATCATTGGGGTTCTACAATGAGCAGTTCTTC.

This clonotype has just a few counts. The rearrangement links TRBV30 to TRBJ1-3; maybe TRBD1 (5 bases). Germline V gives CDR1 GTSNPN, CDR2 SVGIG (reference sequence). Trimming left V 4 bases short and J 5 bases short, with 18 bases between. The CDR3 length is 15 residues. CDR3 residues: CAWIPRGIPRNTIYF. In DNA, the CDR3 is TGTGCCTGGATCCCGCGGGGCATTCCCCGAAACACCATATATTTT.

This clonotype has a handful of counts. This chain connects TRBV12-2 to TRBJ2-2; the table's D call of TRBD2 was not tested on the DNA. TRBV12-2 is an annotated pseudogene. The CDR3 loop spans 18 amino acids. CDR3 sequence: CASRLELAGPLNTGELFF. CDR3 coding DNA: TGTGCAAGTCGCTTAGAACTAGCGGGGCCCTTGAACACCGGGGAGCTGTTTTTT.

The chain recombines TRBV5-1 with TRBJ2-2; 9 bases are a match to TRBD2. The CDR3 contains 17 residues. V trimming: 4 bases; J trimming: 5 bases; junction bases outside the gene matches: 12. Germline CDR1 reads SGHRS; CDR2 reads YFSETQ. This CDR3 is CASSISGGNRWTGELFF. CDR3 sequence (DNA): TGCGCCAGCAGCATTAGCGGGGGCAACCGTTGGACCGGGGAGCTGTTTTTT.

This clonotype has a handful of counts. The chain employs TRBV29-1 and TRBJ1-1, with no clear D. Deletions cut 4 bases from V and 2 bases from J, with 5 bases between. The CDR3 length is 11 residues. The germline gives CDR1 SQVTM, CDR2 ANQGSEA. The CDR3 here is CSVGRNTEAFF. The CDR3 coding sequence is TGCAGCGTTGGGAGAAACACTGAAGCTTTCTTT.

This clonotype was counted ten times or more. This chain uses TRBV12-3 or TRBV12-4 with TRBJ2-5; TRBD2 might be the D (5 bases). This CDR3 region has 15 residues. The ends were cut back, 6 bases at V and 4 bases at J, with 18 bases in the middle. CDR3 sequence: CASSLAPGSLETQYF. The CDR3 DNA is TGTGCCAGCAGCCTTGCCCCGGGGTCCTTAGAGACCCAGTACTTC.

This clonotype occurred many times. The chain is built from TRBV6-5 and TRBJ2-3; 10 nucleotides align to TRBD1. This CDR3 spans 15 amino acids. After removal of 5 bases from V and 3 bases from J, the junction contained 5 bases not matched to a gene. The germline V gene encodes CDR1 MNHEY and CDR2 SVGAGI. The CDR3 DNA reads TGTGCCAGCAGTCTGACAGGGGGCTGGACAGATACGCAGTATTTT. Protein sequence: CASSLTGGWTDTQYF.

This clonotype was seen repeatedly, ten times or more. In DNA, the CDR3 is TGTGCCAGCAGCTTAGGACTAGTCGACGAGACCCAGTACTTC. Translated, it gives CASSLGLVDETQYF. The J gene is TRBJ2-5, the V gene TRBV5-4; 7 bases map to TRBD2. The length of the CDR3 is 14 residues. V shed 2 bases and J 5 bases; nucleotides not matched to a gene: 6. CDR1 is SGHNT and CDR2 is YYREEE in the germline V gene (reference sequence).

This clonotype was picked up many times. This chain joins TRBV29-1 and TRBJ2-2; D unresolved. The CDR3 consists of 12 residues. Germline V gene lookup returns CDR1 SQVTM and CDR2 ANQGSEA. V was cut by 6 bases and J by 7 bases, with 12 bases left in between. The CDR3: CSVVDPIGELFF. For the CDR3, the DNA is TGCAGCGTGGTGGACCCAATCGGGGAGCTGTTTTTT.

This clonotype showed up just a few times. This chain joins TRBV30 and TRBJ1-6, with TRBD1 as a possible D gene (6 bases). Germline values: CDR1 GTSNPN, CDR2 SVGIG (reference sequence). With 3 bases removed from V and 7 bases from J, the gap between germline ends came to 16 bases. The CDR3 loop spans 15 amino acids. The CDR3 bases are TGTGCCTGGAGCCATCCCGGGGGGGCAAATTCACCCCTCCACTTT. Residues: CAWSHPGGANSPLHF.

This chain uses TRBV11-2 with TRBJ1-4, with a possible D match to TRBD1 (5 bases). Germline V gene sequence: CDR1 SGHAT, CDR2 FQNNGV. The V end lost 7 bases, the J end lost 5 bases, and 17 bases lay between the germline ends. This CDR3 contains 15 residues. This CDR3 reads CASTALGGGNEKLFF. The CDR3 nucleotides are TGTGCCAGCACCGCCCTTGGGGGGGGAAATGAAAAACTGTTTTTT.

The genes are TRBV29-1 and TRBJ2-3; D is ambiguous. The V end lost 3 bases, the J end lost 7 bases, and 8 bases lay between the germline ends. Germline V gene lookup returns CDR1 SQVTM and CDR2 ANQGSEA. There are 11 residues in the CDR3. As DNA, the CDR3 is TGCAGCGTTGACCTGGGGAATACGCAGTATTTT. Protein sequence: CSVDLGNTQYF.

Many counts were recorded for this clonotype. The chain joins TRBV12-3 or TRBV12-4 to TRBJ1-1; no firm D call. CDR3 length: 13 amino acids. With 3 bases removed from V and 6 bases from J, the gap between germline ends came to 11 bases. CDR3 DNA: TGTGCCAGCAGTTTGCAAGGGTGGGCTGAAGCTTTCTTT. Translating gives CASSLQGWAEAFF.